The 29 T cell receptor beta chains presented below share a single source sample, sequenced in a study of shared clonotypes between healthy human individuals. Assay used: immunoSEQ multiplex PCR; TCRdb lists only in-frame clones, some missing. The table shows about 87,000 clones, with less than 60% occurring only once. Sample: PBMCs. The receptor source for this set is a woman aged 40 to 50 in good health. Some clones in this sample may be carry-over from other donors' samples.

J is TRBJ2-5 and V is TRBV27; D uncertain. Per the germline V gene, CDR1 is MNHEY and CDR2 is SMNVEV (reference sequence). The CDR3 spans 13 residues. The V end lost 2 bases, the J end lost 5 bases, and 9 bases lay between the germline ends. The CDR3 spells CASSLTNGETQYF. The CDR3 nucleotides read TGTGCCAGCAGTTTAACCAACGGGGAGACCCAGTACTTC.

This clone turned up a few times. J is TRBJ2-2 and V is TRBV19; TRBD2 aligns across 9 bases. This CDR3 is built from 14 residues. The germline CDR1 and CDR2 sequences are LNHDA and SQIVND (reference sequence). Germline trimming cut 9 bases from V and 7 bases from J; bases unmatched to any gene: 9. Here the CDR3 reads CASGPGTSFGELFF. In DNA form, the CDR3 reads TGTGCCAGCGGACCCGGGACTAGCTTCGGGGAGCTGTTTTTT.

The chain combines TRBV4-1 with TRBJ2-6; D is ambiguous. The CDR3 runs to 16 residues. The germline V gene encodes CDR1 MGHRA and CDR2 YSYEKL. V was shortened by 0 bases and J by 0 bases, with 6 bases between the two germline ends. In DNA form, the CDR3 reads TGCGCCAGCAGCCAAGATACCCACTCTGGGGCCAACGTCCTGACTTTC. It translates to CASSQDTHSGANVLTF.

The chain couples TRBV30 to TRBJ2-3, with TRBD2 matching over 13 bases. CDR3 length: 15 amino acids. Germline V gene lookup returns CDR1 GTSNPN and CDR2 SVGIG (reference sequence). V was pared by 2 bases and J by 4 bases, with 3 bases of the junction left unmatched. The CDR3 region is CAWSRGLAGADTQYF. DNA of the CDR3: TGTGCCTGGAGTCGCGGACTAGCGGGAGCAGATACGCAGTATTTT.

The chain employs TRBV6-6 and TRBJ1-1, with D maybe TRBD1 (6 bases). The length of the CDR3 is 14 residues. Germline values: CDR1 MNHNY, CDR2 SVGAGI (reference sequence). Trimming stripped 0 bases from V and 5 bases from J, with 10 bases between. CDR3 protein: CASSYSIRGTEAFF. The CDR3 DNA sequence: TGTGCCAGCAGTTACTCAATCAGGGGTACTGAAGCTTTCTTT.

This chain connects TRBV5-5 to TRBJ2-7; TRBD2 matches at 12 bases. The J segment lost 4 bases and the V segment lost 4 bases, leaving 6 bases of the junction unmatched. This CDR3 is built from 15 residues. Germline V gene sequence: CDR1 SGHKS, CDR2 YYEKEE (reference sequence). CDR3: CASSGASGRGYEQYF. CDR3 nucleotides: TGTGCCAGCAGCGGCGCTAGCGGGAGGGGTTACGAGCAGTACTTC.

The rearrangement links TRBV9 to TRBJ2-3; 8 bases fit TRBD1. The CDR3 runs 15 residues. Germline values: CDR1 SGDLS, CDR2 YYNGEE. The V segment lost 3 bases and the J segment 2 bases; nucleotides outside the gene matches: 5. The CDR3 loop is CASSDRDRNTDTQYF. DNA of the CDR3: TGTGCCAGCAGCGACCGGGACAGGAACACAGATACGCAGTATTTT.

This clone has at least ten counts. The chain carries TRBV2 and TRBJ1-3, with D possibly TRBD1 on 5 matching bases. The CDR3 loop spans 14 amino acids. V dropped 6 bases and J dropped 0 bases, with 9 bases sitting between them. Germline V gene sequence: CDR1 SNHLY, CDR2 FYNNEI. The CDR3 region is CASSSGYSGNTIYF. CDR3 DNA sequence: TGTGCCAGCAGCTCAGGGTACTCTGGAAACACCATATATTTT.

CDR3 in amino acids: CASSQEPALPQHF. The CDR3 nucleotides are TGCGCCAGCAGCCAAGAACCCGCCCTTCCCCAGCATTTT. The chain uses TRBV4-1 and TRBJ1-5; D not certain. V dropped 0 bases and J dropped 10 bases, with 10 bases sitting between them. Germline V CDR1 and CDR2: MGHRA, YSYEKL. CDR3 length equals 13 residues.

Worth noting for this clone: This sequence may be a read error, since a much larger clone differs from it by one base. This chain uses TRBV2 with TRBJ1-2, with 7 bases identical to TRBD1. V was pared by 8 bases and J by 7 bases, with 7 bases of the junction left unmatched. The CDR3 is 12 residues long. Germline-derived CDR1 and CDR2 are SNHLY and FYNNEI. Here the CDR3 DNA reads TGTGCCAGCTGCATGACAGGGACTGGCTACACCTTC. Translation: CASCMTGTGYTF.

This chain links TRBV28 with TRBJ2-5; 7 bases fit TRBD2. CDR1 MDHEN and CDR2 SYDVKM come from the germline V gene. The ends lost 5 bases at V and 7 bases at J; junction bases unmatched: 7. The CDR3 is made up of 13 amino acids. The CDR3 protein is CASSPGTKGTQYF. The DNA for the CDR3 is TGTGCCAGCAGTCCAGGGACTAAGGGGACCCAGTACTTC.

This sequence joins TRBV7-3 and TRBJ2-7; D may be TRBD1 or TRBD2 (6 bases each). V was pared by 5 bases and J by 6 bases, with 11 bases between. Germline CDR1 is SGHTA and CDR2 is FQGTGA. CDR3 length equals 12 residues. CDR3 nucleotide sequence: TGTGCCAGCAGCCACGGGGGCGGCGAGCAGTACTTC. The encoded protein is CASSHGGGEQYF.

The chain joins TRBV25-1 to TRBJ2-2; a weak D match, TRBD2 (6 bases). Trimming removed 9 bases at V and 4 bases at J, with 18 bases between. This CDR3 comprises 15 residues. Looked up from germline, CDR1 is MGHDK and CDR2 is SYGVNS. CDR3 amino acids: CASTFGGSVTGELFF. CDR3 in DNA: TGTGCCAGTACCTTTGGGGGGTCGGTCACCGGGGAGCTGTTTTTT.

The genes are TRBV28 and TRBJ1-2; possibly TRBD1 for D (6 bases). The CDR3 runs 13 residues. CDR1 is MDHEN, CDR2 SYDVKM, per germline. V dropped 5 bases and J dropped 7 bases, with 14 bases sitting between them. CDR3 sequence reads: CASSPQGRLGYTF. The CDR3 DNA sequence: TGTGCCAGCAGTCCACAGGGACGGCTTGGCTACACCTTC.

This clone showed up just a few times. At one end, the junction sequence differs from germline, possibly due to a read error. V is TRBV14 and J is TRBJ2-7, with 8 nucleotides matching TRBD1. The CDR3 runs 13 residues. From germline, CDR1 is SGHDN and CDR2 FVKESK. CDR3 in amino acids: CASSQDLGQGASF. The CDR3, as DNA: TGTGCCAGCAGCCAAGATCTGGGGCAGGGGGCCAGCTTC.

The chain uses TRBV5-6 and TRBJ2-7, with 7 bases lining up with TRBD2. The J segment lost 6 bases and the V segment lost 0 bases, leaving 9 bases of the junction unmatched. The CDR3 sequence is 15 residues long. Germline values: CDR1 SGHDT, CDR2 YYEEEE. CDR3 coding DNA: TGTGCCAGCAGCTTGGCGGCTAGCGGTTTCACCGAGCAGTACTTC. It specifies CASSLAASGFTEQYF.

Concerning this clone itself: Other DNA sequences of this sample code for an identical CDR3. The genes are TRBV15 and TRBJ2-7; D is ambiguous. The CDR3 spans 14 residues. Germline CDR1 and CDR2: LNHNV and YYDKDF (reference sequence). Trimming took 5 bases from V and 3 from J, leaving 14 bases between them. This CDR3 reads CATSPEGVGYEQYF. CDR3 DNA: TGTGCCACCAGCCCGGAAGGCGTGGGCTACGAGCAGTACTTC.

This clone was detected many times. This rearrangement joins TRBV5-4 to TRBJ1-2, with unresolved D. Trimming took off 0 bases at V and 2 bases at J, with 11 bases between the two ends. Germline values: CDR1 SGHNT, CDR2 YYREEE (reference sequence). CDR3 length equals 15 residues. CDR3 sequence reads: CASSLARGQNYGYTF. In DNA, the CDR3 is TGTGCCAGCAGCTTGGCCAGAGGCCAGAACTATGGCTACACCTTC.

The J gene is TRBJ2-7, the V gene TRBV28; either TRBD1 or TRBD2 may fit D (7 bases each). Germline CDR1 reads MDHEN; CDR2 reads SYDVKM. The CDR3 sequence is 15 residues long. Trimming took 2 bases from V and 9 from J, leaving 20 bases between them. This CDR3 is CASSLPGRGRDRQYF. The CDR3 DNA is TGTGCCAGCAGTTTACCGGGGAGGGGTAGGGACAGGCAGTACTTC.

Concerning this clone: A much larger clonotype is one base distant, so this may be a read error. The chain carries TRBV4-1 and TRBJ2-5; possibly TRBD2 for D (5 bases). The J call may be wrong; the DNA end is better matched by TRBJ2-7. This CDR3 has 19 amino acids. The germline CDR1 and CDR2 sequences are MGHRA and YSYEKL. The CDR3 spells CASSQWWRTSVSVDYEQYF. The CDR3 DNA follows: TGCGCCAGCAGCCAATGGTGGCGGACTTCGGTTTCCGTCGACTACGAGCAGTACTTC.

A word on this clone: A far bigger clonotype differs at one base, so this is likely a read error. The V and J genes are TRBV6-5 and TRBJ2-5, with D maybe TRBD2 (5 bases). The end of the DNA aligns better with TRBJ2-7, so the J call may be wrong. The CDR3 spans 15 residues. Germline CDR1 reads MNHEY; CDR2 reads SVGAGI. CDR3 in amino acids: CASSHGGTSLSEQYF. In DNA form, the CDR3 reads TGTGCCAGCAGTCACGGAGGTACGTCCCTCAGCGAGCAGTACTTC.

This chain connects TRBV7-3 to TRBJ2-4; D is unclear. The CDR3 covers 12 residues. Trimming cost V 5 bases and J 9 bases, with 11 bases left between them. CDR1 is SGHTA, CDR2 FQGTGA, per germline. The CDR3 protein is CASSGEDSIQYF. Here the CDR3 DNA reads TGTGCCAGCAGCGGTGAAGATAGCATTCAGTACTTC.

In its sample, this clone was seen a few times. V usage is TRBV4-1 and J usage is TRBJ1-5; D not certain. The V and J ends lost 0 bases and 5 bases respectively, with 5 bases between them. Germline V gives CDR1 MGHRA, CDR2 YSYEKL. The CDR3 is 13 amino acids. The CDR3 DNA sequence: TGCGCCAGCAGCCAAGAGGAAGATCAGCCCCAGCATTTT. Protein product: CASSQEEDQPQHF.

The chain links TRBV4-2 to TRBJ2-1; 7 bases fit TRBD2. Trimming at V came to 1 base and at J to 6 bases, leaving 0 bases not matched to a gene. Germline V gives CDR1 LGHNA, CDR2 YNFKEQ. This CDR3 region has 13 residues. The CDR3: CASSQGLANEQFF. The CDR3 nucleotides are TGTGCCAGCAGCCAAGGACTAGCCAATGAGCAGTTCTTC.

In DNA, the CDR3 is TGTGCCAGCAGCACGGATAGCGGGAGTAAATCCGGGGAGCTGTTTTTT. Amino acids: CASSTDSGSKSGELFF. The rearrangement joins TRBV7-6 to TRBJ2-2; 9 bases agree with TRBD2. Germline trimming cut 5 bases from V and 6 bases from J; bases unmatched to any gene: 10. CDR1 is SGHVS and CDR2 is FNYEAQ in the germline V gene. This CDR3 is built from 16 residues.

V and J are TRBV7-3 and TRBJ2-1; D is ambiguous. The V gene's germline CDR1 is SGHTA and CDR2 FQGTGA. This CDR3 has 15 residues. Trimming removed 0 bases from V and 3 bases from J, with 9 bases in between. The CDR3 nucleotides are TGTGCCAGCAGCTTAACCGGCGATGGCTACAATGAGCAGTTCTTC. Translation gives CASSLTGDGYNEQFF.

This clone was observed at least ten times. This sequence joins TRBV29-1 and TRBJ2-2, with 9 bases fitting TRBD1. CDR1 is SQVTM, CDR2 ANQGSEA, per germline. The length of the CDR3 is 16 residues. The V and J ends lost 7 bases and 5 bases, in that order; junction bases with no gene match: 14. CDR3 amino acids: CSDPGQGRWLTGELFF. The CDR3 nucleotides read TGCAGCGATCCGGGACAGGGTCGTTGGTTGACCGGGGAGCTGTTTTTT.

CDR3 region: CASSFFGTSYEQYF. The CDR3 region has the DNA TGTGCCAGCAGCTTTTTCGGGACCTCCTACGAGCAGTACTTC. V usage is TRBV5-6 and J usage is TRBJ2-7, with D perhaps TRBD1 or TRBD2 (5 bases each). This CDR3 has 14 amino acids. Germline assignment: CDR1 SGHDT and CDR2 YYEEEE. V shed 2 bases and J shed 0 bases, with 9 bases lying between them.

This clone was observed many times. The chain combines TRBV9 with TRBJ2-2; 7 nucleotides agree with TRBD1. The V and J ends lost 0 bases and 4 bases, in that order; junction bases with no gene match: 3. The length of the CDR3 is 15 residues. The germline gives CDR1 SGDLS, CDR2 YYNGEE. Written as DNA, the CDR3 is TGTGCCAGCAGCGTAGGGGGACAGTTCACCGGGGAGCTGTTTTTT. It encodes CASSVGGQFTGELFF.